One and the same sample provided the 23 T cell receptor beta chains below, sequenced in a study of beta chain features in type 1 diabetes. Their antigen targets remain unknown. cDNA synthesis used the whole RNA isolate, giving expressed TCRB sequences. TCRdb's table, derived via immunoSEQ multiplex PCR, lists solely in-frame clones and lacks some. The profile shows some 350,000 clones, 13% of them singletons. Study-level findings and limits: A moderate, significant TCRB CDR3 shortening appeared in type 1 diabetes across four CD4+ subsets.

Sequenced: naive CD4+ T cells from blood. Source of these receptors: a young woman with type 1 diabetes.

This clone was observed a few times. The chain joins TRBV2 to TRBJ1-2, with D possibly TRBD1 on 6 matching bases. Germline V CDR1 and CDR2: SNHLY, FYNNEI. This CDR3 is built from 13 residues. Trimming took 5 bases from V and 8 from J, leaving 15 bases between them. CDR3 nucleotides: TGTGCCAGCAGTACCAACTACAGGGACGGCTACACCTTC. Amino acids: CASSTNYRDGYTF.

This clone was counted between two and nine times. This rearrangement joins TRBV10-3 to TRBJ2-5; D ambiguous. V lost 3 bases, J lost 1 base, and 9 bases lay in between. This CDR3 spans 14 amino acids. Germline lookup yields CDR1 ENHRY and CDR2 SYGVKD. CDR3 sequence (DNA): TGTGCCATCAGTGACAGGCAGATCCAAGAGACCCAGTACTTC. Translating it yields CAISDRQIQETQYF.

This clone was observed a handful of times. The genes are TRBV19 and TRBJ2-2; 11 nucleotides align to TRBD2. With 3 bases clipped from V and 4 bases from J, the junction kept 4 bases outside the gene matches. This CDR3 has 16 residues. From germline, CDR1 is LNHDA and CDR2 SQIVND (reference sequence). Here the CDR3 reads CASSIGTSGFTGELFF. The CDR3 DNA sequence: TGTGCCAGTAGTATCGGGACTAGCGGATTCACCGGGGAGCTGTTTTTT.

A remark on this clone: Distinct nucleotide sequences in the sample also encode this CDR3. The chain combines TRBV5-4 with TRBJ1-1; D is ambiguous. Per germline, CDR1 SGHNT and CDR2 YYREEE (reference sequence). This CDR3 comprises 13 residues. The V gene lost 0 bases and the J gene lost 2 bases, with 5 bases spanning the gap. The CDR3 nucleotides are TGTGCCAGCAGCTTGGACAGAAACACTGAAGCTTTCTTT. Encoded protein: CASSLDRNTEAFF.

This clone was detected only a few times. The chain has TRBV11-2 and TRBJ2-1; 7 bases agree with TRBD2. This CDR3 is 17 amino acids long. Per germline, CDR1 SGHAT and CDR2 FQNNGV. After removal of 5 bases from V and 7 bases from J, the junction contained 17 bases not matched to a gene. The chain's CDR3 is CASSRSWAGEGWNEQFF. The CDR3 coding sequence is TGTGCCAGCAGCCGCAGCTGGGCGGGAGAGGGTTGGAATGAGCAGTTCTTC.

The CDR3 DNA sequence: TGTGCCAGCAGCCTTGGGTCGACAGGGAGCGGCTACACCTTC. This gives the protein CASSLGSTGSGYTF. The chain recombines TRBV7-2 with TRBJ1-2, with 7 bases matching TRBD1. The V gene end was trimmed by 5 bases and the J gene end by 8 bases; junction bases not matched to a gene: 11. In germline, CDR1 is SGHTA, CDR2 FQGNSA. CDR3 size: 14 residues.

The table lists this clone with a few counts. The chain recombines TRBV29-1 with TRBJ2-1; D gene ambiguous. Per the germline V gene, CDR1 is SQVTM and CDR2 is ANQGSEA. V was pared by 3 bases and J by 0 bases, with 9 bases between. There are 14 residues in the CDR3. This chain's CDR3 is CSVEAQASYNEQFF. In DNA form, the CDR3 reads TGCAGCGTTGAGGCGCAGGCCTCCTACAATGAGCAGTTCTTC.

The chain links TRBV18 to TRBJ1-5; D not resolved. Trimming shortened V by 5 bases and J by 0 bases, and 14 bases separated the two germline ends. This CDR3 has 16 amino acids. Germline V CDR1 and CDR2: KGHSH, LQKENI. The chain's CDR3 is CASSLSEIYSNQPQHF. CDR3 nucleotides: TGTGCCAGCTCATTAAGCGAGATTTATAGCAATCAGCCCCAGCATTTT.

The chain links TRBV19 to TRBJ1-2, with D possibly being TRBD1 (6 bases). CDR3 length: 14 residues. Trimming removed 5 bases at V and 8 bases at J, with 18 bases between. Germline V CDR1 and CDR2: LNHDA, SQIVND (reference sequence). Here the CDR3 reads CASSLDSLLGGYTF. The CDR3 nucleotides read TGTGCCAGTAGTTTGGACAGCCTCCTAGGCGGCTACACCTTC.

This clone was detected a few times. The V call is TRBV11-2, the J call TRBJ2-1; D uncertain. Germline V CDR1 and CDR2: SGHAT, FQNNGV. V lost 4 bases, J lost 7 bases, and 11 bases lay in between. CDR3 size: 13 residues. CDR3: CASSSVAENEQFF. CDR3 sequence (DNA): TGTGCCAGCAGCTCGGTGGCGGAAAATGAGCAGTTCTTC. The entire variable domain, with the rest obtained from reference TRBV11-2 and TRBJ2-1, is as follows: EAGVAQSPRYKIIEKRQSVAFWCNPISGHATLYWYQQILGQGPKLLIQFQNNGVVDDSQLPKDRFSAERLKGVDSTLKIQPAKLEDSAVYLCASSSVAENEQFFGPGTRLTVL.

This clone showed up just a few times. The chain joins TRBV5-4 to TRBJ2-7; no clear D gene. Looked up from germline, CDR1 is SGHNT and CDR2 is YYREEE (reference sequence). The ends were cut back, 4 bases at V and 6 bases at J, with 17 bases in the middle. The CDR3 length is 14 residues. This chain's CDR3 is CASSPGPSPTEQYF. CDR3 bases: TGTGCCAGCAGCCCAGGTCCCTCACCCACCGAGCAGTACTTC.

This clone was seen more than once but under ten times. The gene calls are TRBV7-2 and TRBJ2-3; D uncertain. Trimming left V 5 bases short and J 3 bases short, with 6 bases between. Germline V CDR1 and CDR2: SGHTA, FQGNSA. The CDR3 has 12 amino acids. For the CDR3, the DNA is TGTGCCAGCAGCCAATTGACAGATACGCAGTATTTT. Translating gives CASSQLTDTQYF.

This clone was counted only a few times. The V and J genes are TRBV9 and TRBJ2-5, with 11 nucleotides matching TRBD2. The CDR3 has 16 residues. Germline V CDR1 and CDR2: SGDLS, YYNGEE. V lost 2 bases and J lost 5; bases outside the gene matches: 8. In nucleotides, the CDR3 is TGTGCCAGCAGCGTTAGCGGGAGGGCCGGGGGGGAGACCCAGTACTTC. Protein: CASSVSGRAGGETQYF. Full variable domain (missing parts from reference TRBV9 and TRBJ2-5): DSGVTQTPKHLITATGQRVTLRCSPRSGDLSVYWYQQSLDQGLQFLIQYYNGEERAKGNILERFSAQQFPDLHSELNLSSLELGDSALYFCASSVSGRAGGETQYFGPGTRLLVL.

The chain recombines TRBV18 with TRBJ1-1; D not certain. The germline V gene encodes CDR1 KGHSH and CDR2 LQKENI. CDR3 length: 14 amino acids. Trimming left V 3 bases short and J 3 bases short, with 11 bases between. The CDR3 protein is CASSPRVRDTEAFF. The CDR3, as DNA: TGTGCCAGCTCACCGAGGGTCCGGGACACTGAAGCTTTCTTT.

The rearrangement uses TRBV2 and TRBJ2-1; 12 bases fit TRBD2. The V gene's germline CDR1 is SNHLY and CDR2 FYNNEI. CDR3 length equals 15 residues. The V segment lost 5 bases and the J segment 8 bases; nucleotides outside the gene matches: 7. DNA of the CDR3: TGTGCCAGCAGTCCGGGACTAGCGGGTATCTATGAGCAGTTCTTC. Protein: CASSPGLAGIYEQFF.

There are a few counts of this clone. This same CDR3 is encoded by further DNA sequences in the sample. The chain uses TRBV19 and TRBJ1-5; D is uncertain. The CDR3 extends over 12 amino acids. Germline values: CDR1 LNHDA, CDR2 SQIVND (reference sequence). The V end was cut by 5 bases, the J end by 1 base, with 3 bases between. The CDR3 sequence is CASSLSNQPQHF. The CDR3 DNA is TGTGCCAGTAGTCTCAGCAATCAGCCCCAGCATTTT.

The V and J genes are TRBV7-2 and TRBJ1-5; TRBD1 aligns across 10 bases. Unmatched junction bases numbered 5, after V lost 7 bases and J lost 2 bases. The CDR3 is 15 amino acids. Germline V lookup: CDR1 SGHTA, CDR2 FQGNSA. The CDR3 DNA reads TGTGCCAGCACCTCCGGGACAGGGGGCAATCAGCCCCAGCATTTT. It yields the protein CASTSGTGGNQPQHF.

This clone was seen a handful of times. The chain uses TRBV7-2 and TRBJ2-7; TRBD2 might be the D (6 bases). V was trimmed by 1 base and J by 3 bases, leaving 16 bases between them. The CDR3 runs to 16 residues. From germline, CDR1 is SGHTA and CDR2 FQGNSA. This CDR3 reads CASSLDWWRDGYEQYF. The CDR3 bases are TGTGCCAGCAGCTTAGATTGGTGGCGGGACGGCTACGAGCAGTACTTC.

The chain couples TRBV2 to TRBJ2-7, with D hard to call. V was trimmed by 7 bases and J by 4 bases, leaving 8 bases between them. The CDR3 has 11 amino acids. The germline CDR1 and CDR2 sequences are SNHLY and FYNNEI. The DNA of the CDR3 is TGTGCCAGCAAAACTGCTTACGAGCAGTACTTC. It is translated as CASKTAYEQYF.

This clone has just a few counts. This chain links TRBV5-5 with TRBJ1-1, with D uncertain. V lost 3 bases, J lost 2 bases, and 8 bases lay in between. This CDR3 spans 13 amino acids. The V gene's germline CDR1 is SGHKS and CDR2 YYEKEE (reference sequence). The CDR3 loop reads CASSSSLNTEAFF. CDR3 in DNA: TGTGCCAGCAGCTCTAGTCTAAACACTGAAGCTTTCTTT. Full variable domain (rest looked up from reference TRBV5-5 and TRBJ1-1): DAGVTQSPTHLIKTRGQQVTLRCSPISGHKSVSWYQQVLGQGPQFIFQYYEKEERGRGNFPDRFSARQFPNYSSELNVNALLLGDSALYLCASSSSLNTEAFFGQGTRLTVV.

This clone was seen more than once but under ten times. This chain links TRBV29-1 with TRBJ1-2; possible D gene TRBD1, 6 bases. Per the germline V gene, CDR1 is SQVTM and CDR2 is ANQGSEA. This CDR3 spans 11 amino acids. Trimming cost V 2 bases and J 8 bases, with 9 bases left between them. The CDR3 DNA reads TGCAGCGTTGAAACAGGGCGGGGCTACACCTTC. Translating gives CSVETGRGYTF.

This clone turned up a few times. V usage is TRBV2 and J usage is TRBJ1-2; 9 nucleotides match TRBD1. The V gene end was trimmed by 6 bases and the J gene end by 7 bases; junction bases not matched to a gene: 9. This CDR3 region has 14 residues. The germline gives CDR1 SNHLY, CDR2 FYNNEI. CDR3 in amino acids: CASREQGARFGYTF. The CDR3 region has the DNA TGTGCCAGCAGGGAACAGGGGGCGCGGTTTGGCTACACCTTC.

This clone was seen more than once but under ten times. The same CDR3 can be traced to other DNA sequences in this sample. This rearrangement joins TRBV20-1 to TRBJ2-1; tentative D call: TRBD2 (5 bases). The CDR3 extends over 11 amino acids. V was clipped by 0 bases and J by 9 bases, with 6 bases between them. The germline V gene encodes CDR1 DFQATT and CDR2 SNEGSKA (reference sequence). CDR3 residues: CSARDRGEQFF. In DNA form, the CDR3 reads TGCAGTGCTAGAGATCGGGGTGAGCAGTTCTTC.